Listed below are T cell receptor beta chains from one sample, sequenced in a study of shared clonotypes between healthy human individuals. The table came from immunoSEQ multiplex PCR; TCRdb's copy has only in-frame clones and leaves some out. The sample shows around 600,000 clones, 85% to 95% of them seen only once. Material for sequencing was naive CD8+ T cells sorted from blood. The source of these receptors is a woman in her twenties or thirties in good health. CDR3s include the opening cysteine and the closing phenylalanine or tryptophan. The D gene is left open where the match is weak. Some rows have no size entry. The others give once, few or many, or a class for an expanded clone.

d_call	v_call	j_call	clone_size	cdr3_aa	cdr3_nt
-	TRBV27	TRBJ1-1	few	CASTQTLGTEAFF	TGTGCCAGCACCCAAACACTGGGCACTGAAGCTTTCTTT
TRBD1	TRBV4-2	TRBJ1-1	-	CASSQGTVMNTEAFF	TGTGCCAGCAGCCAGGGGACAGTCATGAACACTGAAGCTTTCTTT
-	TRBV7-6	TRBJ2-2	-	CASQRILRTGELFF	TGTGCCAGCCAGAGGATTTTGCGCACCGGGGAGCTGTTTTTT
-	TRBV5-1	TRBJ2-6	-	CASSSGASGANVLTF	TGCGCCAGCAGCTCCGGGGCCTCTGGGGCCAACGTCCTGACTTTC
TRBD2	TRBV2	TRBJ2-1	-	CARQKGLAGEQFF	TGTGCCAGACAAAAGGGACTAGCGGGAGAACAATTCTTC
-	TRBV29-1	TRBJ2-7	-	CSVVAGTSYEQYF	TGCAGCGTTGTGGCAGGGACGAGCTACGAGCAGTACTTC
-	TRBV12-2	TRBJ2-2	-	CASRDGPTGELFF	TGTGCAAGTCGAGACGGGCCCACCGGGGAGCTGTTTTTT
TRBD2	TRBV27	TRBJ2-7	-	CASSILAGPYEQYF	TGTGCCAGCAGTATACTAGCGGGACCCTACGAGCAGTACTTC
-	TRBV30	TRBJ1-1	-	CAWGLNTEAFF	TGTGCCTGGGGCCTGAACACTGAAGCTTTCTTT
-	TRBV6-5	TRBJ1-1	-	CAGSYTGPNTEAFF	TGTGCCGGCAGTTACACGGGACCCAACACTGAAGCTTTCTTT
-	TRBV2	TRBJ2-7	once	CASTVDLWENEQYF	TGTGCCAGCACGGTAGACTTATGGGAAAACGAGCAGTACTTC
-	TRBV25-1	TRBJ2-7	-	CASGIGRNSYEQYF	TGTGCCAGCGGAATAGGACGGAACTCCTACGAGCAGTACTTC
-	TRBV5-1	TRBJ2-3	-	CASSQLSTDTQYF	TGCGCCAGCAGCCAACTCAGCACAGATACGCAGTATTTT
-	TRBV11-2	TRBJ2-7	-	CASSFEDYEQYF	TGTGCCAGCAGCTTTGAGGACTACGAGCAGTACTTC
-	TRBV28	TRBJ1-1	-	CASSLWGRGTEAFF	TGTGCCAGCAGTTTATGGGGGAGGGGCACTGAAGCTTTCTTT
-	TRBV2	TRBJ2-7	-	CASSDGHPSSYEQYF	TGTGCCAGCAGTGACGGACATCCTAGCTCCTACGAGCAGTACTTC
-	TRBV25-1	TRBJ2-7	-	CASSDFPRGYEQYF	TGTGCCAGCAGTGATTTTCCCAGGGGCTACGAGCAGTACTTC
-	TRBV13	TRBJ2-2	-	CASSLDRPGSGELFF	TGTGCCAGCAGCTTAGACAGGCCAGGATCCGGGGAGCTGTTTTTT
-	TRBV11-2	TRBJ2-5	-	CASSLLPGDQETQYF	TGTGCCAGCAGCTTACTCCCGGGGGACCAAGAGACCCAGTACTTC
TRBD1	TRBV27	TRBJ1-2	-	CASRVTGAGDYGYTF	TGTGCCAGCAGGGTGACAGGGGCCGGTGACTATGGCTACACCTTC
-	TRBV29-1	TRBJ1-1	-	CSVEWRTEAFF	TGCAGCGTTGAGTGGAGGACTGAAGCTTTCTTT
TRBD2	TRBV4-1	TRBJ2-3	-	CASSQARGSTDTQYF	TGCGCCAGCAGCCAGGCGCGGGGGAGCACAGATACGCAGTATTTT
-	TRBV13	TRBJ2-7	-	CASSLGAKYEQYF	TGTGCCAGCAGCTTGGGCGCGAAATACGAGCAGTACTTC
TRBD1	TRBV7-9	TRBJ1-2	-	CASSYSTGVYGYTF	TGTGCCAGCAGCTATTCTACAGGGGTTTATGGCTACACCTTC
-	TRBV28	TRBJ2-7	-	CASSPQDTSYEQYF	TGTGCCAGCAGTCCCCAGGACACTTCCTACGAGCAGTACTTC
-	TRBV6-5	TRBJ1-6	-	CASSYQRERWDSPLHF	TGTGCCAGCAGTTATCAGAGGGAGAGATGGGATTCACCCCTCCACTTT
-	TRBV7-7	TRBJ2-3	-	CASSLKNTDTQYF	TGTGCCAGCAGCTTAAAAAACACAGATACGCAGTATTTT
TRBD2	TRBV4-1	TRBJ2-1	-	CASSQGPTLAVPYNEQFF	TGCGCCAGCAGCCAAGGTCCAACGCTAGCGGTACCCTACAATGAGCAGTTCTTC
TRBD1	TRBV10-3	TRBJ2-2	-	CAINTGGVTGELFF	TGTGCCATCAATACAGGGGGAGTCACCGGGGAGCTGTTTTTT
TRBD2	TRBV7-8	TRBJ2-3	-	CASSSRTSGRADRTDTQYF	TGTGCCAGCAGCTCGAGGACTAGCGGGAGGGCCGATCGCACAGATACGCAGTATTTT
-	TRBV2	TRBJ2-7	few	CASSQAPEQYF	TGTGCCAGCAGTCAAGCTCCCGAGCAGTACTTC
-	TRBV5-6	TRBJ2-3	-	CASSLGQNPSTDTQYF	TGTGCCAGCAGCTTGGGACAGAATCCTAGCACAGATACGCAGTATTTT
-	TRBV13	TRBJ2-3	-	CASSLGRGTDTQYF	TGTGCCAGCAGCTTGGGCCGGGGCACAGATACGCAGTATTTT
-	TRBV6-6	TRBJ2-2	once	CASSETGGELFF	TGTGCCAGCAGCGAGACGGGCGGGGAGCTGTTTTTT
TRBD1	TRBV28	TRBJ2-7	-	CASSLFRDRDEQYF	TGTGCCAGCAGTTTATTTCGGGACAGGGACGAGCAGTACTTC
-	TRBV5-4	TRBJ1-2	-	CASSLEGSGGYGYTF	TGTGCCAGCAGCTTGGAAGGGTCCGGCGGGTATGGCTACACCTTC
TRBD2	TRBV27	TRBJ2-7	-	CASSLIGTRGYEQYF	TGTGCCAGCAGTCTAATCGGGACTAGGGGCTACGAGCAGTACTTC
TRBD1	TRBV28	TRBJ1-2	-	CASSSTFESQGAYYGYTF	TGTGCCAGCAGTTCGACTTTTGAGAGTCAGGGGGCCTACTATGGCTACACCTTC
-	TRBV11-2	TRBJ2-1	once	CASSQRRGYNEQFF	TGTGCCAGCAGCCAAAGGAGAGGGTACAATGAGCAGTTCTTC
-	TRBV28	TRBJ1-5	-	CASSLLGGQPQHF	TGTGCCAGCAGTCTCCTAGGGGGTCAGCCCCAGCATTTT
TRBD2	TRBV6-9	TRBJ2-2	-	CASSYRPGTSGARRDTGELFF	TGTGCCAGCAGTTATAGGCCCGGGACTAGCGGAGCGAGAAGGGACACCGGGGAGCTGTTTTTT
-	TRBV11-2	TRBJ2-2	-	CASSSFGGELFF	TGTGCCAGCAGCTCTTTTGGCGGGGAGCTGTTTTTT
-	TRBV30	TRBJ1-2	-	CAWSVGQGFDYGYTF	TGTGCCTGGAGTGTAGGGCAGGGGTTTGACTATGGCTACACCTTC
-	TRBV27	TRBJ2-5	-	CASSFRVQETQYF	TGTGCCAGCAGTTTCCGCGTCCAAGAGACCCAGTACTTC
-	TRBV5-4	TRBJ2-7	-	CASSTTGYEQYF	TGTGCCAGCAGCACGACGGGCTACGAGCAGTACTTC
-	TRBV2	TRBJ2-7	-	CASQTDGSYEQYF	TGTGCCAGCCAAACGGACGGATCCTACGAGCAGTACTTC
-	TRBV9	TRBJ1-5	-	CASSVGGVENQPQHF	TGTGCCAGCAGCGTAGGAGGGGTAGAGAATCAGCCCCAGCATTTT
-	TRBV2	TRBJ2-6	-	CASSVGTGANVLTF	TGTGCCAGCAGTGTCGGGACTGGGGCCAACGTCCTGACTTTC
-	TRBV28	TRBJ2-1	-	CASSPTSNEQFF	TGTGCCAGCAGTCCTACTAGCAATGAGCAGTTCTTC
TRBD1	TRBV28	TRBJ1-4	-	CASSLSYGVYRGRVANEKLFF	TGTGCCAGCAGTTTATCCTATGGGGTGTACAGGGGGCGAGTAGCTAATGAAAAACTGTTTTTT
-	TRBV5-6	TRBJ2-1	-	CASSLGLASSYNEQFF	TGTGCCAGCAGCTTGGGTCTAGCTAGCTCCTACAATGAGCAGTTCTTC
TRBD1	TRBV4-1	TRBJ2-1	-	CASTLRDRGRDEQFF	TGCGCCAGTACGCTCCGGGACAGGGGGCGCGATGAGCAGTTCTTC
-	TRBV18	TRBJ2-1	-	CASSPEDTEQFF	TGTGCCAGCTCACCAGAGGATACTGAGCAGTTCTTC
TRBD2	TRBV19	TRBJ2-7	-	CASSFSGRGYEQYF	TGTGCCAGTAGTTTTAGCGGGAGGGGCTACGAGCAGTACTTC
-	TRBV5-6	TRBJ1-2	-	CASSLNANYGYTF	TGTGCCAGCAGCTTGAATGCTAACTATGGCTACACCTTC
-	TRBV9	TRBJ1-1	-	CASSVGGVSEAFF	TGTGCCAGCAGCGTAGGGGGAGTAAGTGAAGCTTTCTTT
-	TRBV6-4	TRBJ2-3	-	CASSDGLALSGADTQYF	TGTGCCAGCAGTGACGGTCTAGCGCTGAGTGGCGCAGATACGCAGTATTTT
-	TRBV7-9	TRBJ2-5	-	CASLPVQLQETQYF	TGTGCCAGCCTGCCTGTCCAACTACAAGAGACCCAGTACTTC
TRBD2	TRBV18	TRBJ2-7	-	CASSPPGGRVYEQYF	TGTGCCAGCTCACCACCCGGCGGGAGGGTTTACGAGCAGTACTTC
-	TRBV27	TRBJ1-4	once	CASSDLGLTDEKLFF	TGTGCCAGCTCAGACCTGGGACTGACGGATGAAAAACTGTTTTTT